These 10 T cell receptor beta chains share one sample of origin, sequenced in a study of regulatory T cells in long-lasting Graves disease. The time point: persistent/refractory GD, antithyroid drugs over 5 years with positive TRAb. The TCR library used RNA extracted from PBMCs. Arm-PCR of CDR3 regions and iRepertoire HTBI primers were the basis on which TCR beta libraries were built. Each CDR3 protein is one row after TCRdb ran MiXCR on the multiplex PCR reads. The data contain around 450,000 distinct CDR3 sequences, about a fifth of them seen just once; the ten biggest clones take up roughly 7.1%. The sequencing here drew on peripheral blood mononuclear cells (PBMCs), taken when the disease was refractory, from a patient treated with antithyroid drugs. The receptors here all came from a female donor with Graves disease.

This clonotype appeared a single time. This sequence joins TRBV3-1 and TRBJ1-6; D is undetermined. The length of the CDR3 is 16 residues. V gave up 0 bases and J gave up 0 bases, with 6 bases separating them. The germline V gene encodes CDR1 LGHDT and CDR2 YNNKEL (reference sequence). The CDR3 loop is CASSQEGLSYNSPLHF. Here the CDR3 DNA reads TGTGCCAGCAGCCAAGAAGGTCTCTCCTATAATTCACCCCTCCACTTT.

This clonotype was seen many times. The chain joins TRBV12-3 or TRBV12-4 to TRBJ1-2; 7 nucleotides agree with TRBD1. There are 14 residues in the CDR3. With V trimmed by 6 bases and J by 6 bases, 10 bases remained unmatched. CDR3 region: CASSQSWQGDGYTF. CDR3 nucleotide sequence: TGTGCCAGCAGCCAAAGCTGGCAGGGGGATGGCTACACCTTC.

The rearrangement uses TRBV5-1 and TRBJ2-7, with 7 bases matching TRBD1. This CDR3 comprises 15 residues. CDR1 and CDR2 from the germline V gene are SGHRS and YFSETQ. Trimming at V came to 0 bases and at J to 1 base, leaving 4 bases not matched to a gene. The CDR3: CASSLDGTESYEQYF. The CDR3 DNA reads as TGCGCCAGCAGCTTGGACGGGACAGAATCCTACGAGCAGTACTTC.

V gene TRBV25-1 combines with J gene TRBJ2-1; TRBD2 is a possible D gene (5 bases). Per germline, CDR1 MGHDK and CDR2 SYGVNS. The CDR3 extends over 15 amino acids. Trimming removed 5 bases at V and 0 bases at J, with 11 bases between. CDR3 DNA: TGTGCCAGCAGTTTAAGCGGCGGCTCCTACAATGAGCAGTTCTTC. Translating gives CASSLSGGSYNEQFF.

V is TRBV20-1 and J is TRBJ2-4, with TRBD1 identical over 10 bases. The germline V gene has CDR1 DFQATT and CDR2 SNEGSKA (reference sequence). After removal of 6 bases from V and 7 bases from J, the junction contained 15 bases not matched to a gene. This CDR3 has 16 amino acids. CDR3 in DNA: TGCAGTGCCACACGGGGCGCCGGGACAGGGGTGAACATTCAGTACTTC. The encoded protein is CSATRGAGTGVNIQYF.

The rearrangement uses TRBV10-1 and TRBJ2-7; 8 bases are shared with TRBD2. The CDR3 loop spans 17 amino acids. V was pared by 7 bases and J by 3 bases, with 17 bases of the junction left unmatched. Germline V gene lookup returns CDR1 WNHNN and CDR2 SYGVQD (reference sequence). The CDR3 nucleotides are TGCGCCAGCACAACACGAGCTCCTAGCGGGTCCGACTACGAGCAGTACTTC. Amino acid sequence: CASTTRAPSGSDYEQYF.

In this sample, this clonotype turned up many times. The chain joins TRBV12-3 or TRBV12-4 to TRBJ1-2; D call uncertain. The CDR3 is made up of 14 amino acids. V was pared by 6 bases and J by 4 bases, with 15 bases between. Here the CDR3 reads CASSLITGPYGYTF. CDR3 DNA: TGTGCCAGCAGCCTTATAACGGGTCCCTATGGCTACACCTTC.

This clonotype was observed many times. This chain connects TRBV28 to TRBJ1-1; D is uncertain. Trimming removed 5 bases at V and 4 bases at J, with 5 bases between. The CDR3 spans 11 residues. From germline, CDR1 is MDHEN and CDR2 SYDVKM. As DNA, the CDR3 is TGTGCCAGCAGTGAGCCCACTGAAGCTTTCTTT. Amino acid sequence: CASSEPTEAFF.

This clonotype has ten or more counts. The chain links TRBV28 to TRBJ1-5, with D possibly TRBD1 on 5 matching bases. Trimming shortened V by 2 bases and J by 4 bases, and 15 bases separated the two germline ends. From germline, CDR1 is MDHEN and CDR2 SYDVKM. The CDR3 sequence is 16 residues long. This CDR3 is CASSLRTPGGNQPQHF. Here the CDR3 DNA reads TGTGCCAGCAGTTTAAGGACCCCGGGGGGAAATCAGCCCCAGCATTTT.

This clonotype was seen many times. The chain has TRBV6-5 and TRBJ2-6; D ambiguous. The germline V gene has CDR1 MNHEY and CDR2 SVGAGI. The CDR3 has 16 amino acids. Trimming took 4 bases from V and 0 from J, leaving 10 bases between them. In nucleotides, the CDR3 is TGTGCCAGCAGTTTCCGATCTCCCTCTGGGGCCAACGTCCTGACTTTC. Protein sequence: CASSFRSPSGANVLTF.